Shown below are 18 T cell receptor beta chains from a single sample sequenced in a study of T cell changes during pregnancy in multiple sclerosis. Using immunoSEQ multiplex PCR, the repertoire was profiled, and TCRdb retains in-frame clones only, with some absent. This sample carries about 51,000 clones, around 92% of them seen once, and the ten largest clones take around 0.61%. Sequencing was performed on CD4+ T cells from peripheral blood mononuclear cells, taken in the third trimester of pregnancy. The source is a female donor with multiple sclerosis, enrolled in a pregnancy study.

The genes are TRBV5-6 and TRBJ1-3; D not certain. This CDR3 has 14 residues. The germline gives CDR1 SGHDT, CDR2 YYEEEE. Trimming took 4 bases from V and 0 from J, leaving 8 bases between them. The CDR3 nucleotides read TGTGCCAGCAGCCTACAGCTCTCTGGAAACACCATATATTTT. This sequence encodes CASSLQLSGNTIYF.

As for this clone: At one end, the junction sequence differs from germline, possibly due to a read error. This chain joins TRBV11-2 and TRBJ2-7; D possibly corresponds to TRBD1 (5 bases). This CDR3 is built from 12 residues. Germline V gene lookup returns CDR1 SGHAT and CDR2 FQNNGV. CDR3 bases: TGTGCCAGCAGCTTAGATCCAAAACAGGTCGTTTTC. This codes for CASSLDPKQVVF. Full variable domain (missing parts from reference TRBV11-2 and TRBJ2-7): EAGVAQSPRYKIIEKRQSVAFWCNPISGHATLYWYQQILGQGPKLLIQFQNNGVVDDSQLPKDRFSAERLKGVDSTLKIQPAKLEDSAVYLCASSLDPKQVVFGPGTRLTVT.

CDR3 protein: CSVAWGLSTDTQYF. The CDR3 DNA reads as TGCAGCGTTGCCTGGGGACTGAGCACAGATACGCAGTATTTT. This sequence joins TRBV29-1 and TRBJ2-3; D is possibly TRBD2 (6 bases). CDR1 SQVTM and CDR2 ANQGSEA come from the germline V gene. There are 14 residues in the CDR3. With 4 bases removed from V and 0 bases from J, the gap between germline ends came to 11 bases.

CDR3 bases: TGTGCCATCAGACCGGACAGGGGGAATCAGCCCCAGCATTTT. It yields the protein CAIRPDRGNQPQHF. The V and J genes are TRBV10-3 and TRBJ1-5; 10 nucleotides line up with TRBD1. Germline CDR1 reads ENHRY; CDR2 reads SYGVKD. This CDR3 has 14 residues. Trimming at V came to 6 bases and at J to 4 bases, leaving 3 bases not matched to a gene.

The rearrangement links TRBV19 to TRBJ1-5; D may be TRBD1 (6 bases). The CDR3 has 13 residues. Germline CDR1 reads LNHDA; CDR2 reads SQIVND (reference sequence). Between the trimmed V and J ends, which lost 6 bases and 5 bases, there was a span of 11 bases. CDR3 in DNA: TGTGCCAGTAGCCGACAGGATTATCAGCCCCAGCATTTT. It specifies CASSRQDYQPQHF. Full variable domain (missing parts from reference TRBV19 and TRBJ1-5): DGGITQSPKYLFRKEGQNVTLSCEQNLNHDAMYWYRQDPGQGLRLIYYSQIVNDFQKGDIAEGYSVSREKKESFPLTVTSAQKNPTAFYLCASSRQDYQPQHFGDGTRLSIL.

CDR3 DNA: TGTGCCAGTAGTATATTGGGACTCGGAGCTAACTATGGCTACACCTTC. Its translation is CASSILGLGANYGYTF. The chain employs TRBV19 and TRBJ1-2; maybe TRBD1 (5 bases). Trimming took off 2 bases at V and 0 bases at J, with 13 bases between the two ends. This CDR3 is 16 amino acids long. Germline CDR1 reads LNHDA; CDR2 reads SQIVND (reference sequence).

The CDR3 sequence: CASSSTGVPEFF. CDR3 sequence (DNA): TGTGCCAGCAGCTCTACGGGAGTCCCTGAGTTCTTC. The J gene is TRBJ2-1, the V gene TRBV27; tentative D call: TRBD2 (6 bases). Germline CDR1 MNHEY, CDR2 SMNVEV (reference sequence). The V end lost 6 bases, the J end lost 14 bases, and 17 bases lay between the germline ends. This CDR3 has 12 residues.

V usage is TRBV10-3 and J usage is TRBJ2-7; 10 nucleotides match TRBD1. J was trimmed by 3 bases and V by 8 bases; bases with no gene match: 10. Germline values: CDR1 ENHRY, CDR2 SYGVKD. This CDR3 spans 15 amino acids. The CDR3 reads CAIGRQGAQVYEQYF. CDR3 DNA: TGTGCCATCGGCCGACAGGGGGCCCAGGTCTACGAGCAGTACTTC.

V usage is TRBV7-2 and J usage is TRBJ2-5; D unresolved. In germline, CDR1 is SGHTA, CDR2 FQGNSA. CDR3 length equals 15 residues. The V gene lost 0 bases and the J gene lost 1 base, with 9 bases spanning the gap. CDR3 region: CASSLAAAPQETQYF. CDR3 nucleotides: TGTGCCAGCAGCTTAGCGGCGGCCCCCCAAGAGACCCAGTACTTC.

The chain links TRBV9 to TRBJ1-2; 7 bases are shared with TRBD1. Germline trimming cut 5 bases from V and 2 bases from J; bases unmatched to any gene: 3. Germline V gives CDR1 SGDLS, CDR2 YYNGEE. CDR3 size: 13 residues. The CDR3 DNA reads as TGTGCCAGCAGGGGACAGCTAAACTATGGCTACACCTTC. This translates into CASRGQLNYGYTF.

The CDR3 protein is CASSEQAMGSYEQYF. In nucleotides, the CDR3 is TGTGCCAGCAGTGAACAGGCAATGGGTTCCTACGAGCAGTACTTC. The chain joins TRBV2 to TRBJ2-7; D gene uncertain. Per the germline V gene, CDR1 is SNHLY and CDR2 is FYNNEI. The CDR3 totals 15 residues. Trimming stripped 2 bases from V and 1 base from J, with 12 bases between.

The genes are TRBV6-6 and TRBJ1-4; D perhaps matches TRBD1 (5 bases). The V gene's germline CDR1 is MNHNY and CDR2 SVGAGI (reference sequence). Deletions cut 6 bases from V and 8 bases from J, with 13 bases between. The CDR3 contains 13 residues. The CDR3 protein is CASSLQGGEKLFF. Here the CDR3 DNA reads TGTGCCAGCAGCCTTCAGGGAGGCGAAAAACTGTTTTTT.

This chain links TRBV28 with TRBJ1-2, with a possible D match to TRBD1 (6 bases). V lost 3 bases and J lost 5, with 13 bases in between. The CDR3 length is 14 residues. CDR1 and CDR2 from the germline V gene are MDHEN and SYDVKM. The CDR3 DNA is TGTGCCAGCAGTTTTTGGCAGGGGATATATGGCTACACCTTC. Its protein is CASSFWQGIYGYTF.

The chain combines TRBV5-1 with TRBJ2-7; TRBD1 matches at 9 bases. Germline values: CDR1 SGHRS, CDR2 YFSETQ. The CDR3 contains 14 residues. With V trimmed by 2 bases and J by 4 bases, 4 bases remained unmatched. The CDR3 DNA is TGCGCCAGCAGCTTAACAGGGGGCGCGTACGAGCAGTACTTC. Translation: CASSLTGGAYEQYF.

The V gene is TRBV2, the J gene TRBJ1-4; D is uncertain. Germline V gives CDR1 SNHLY, CDR2 FYNNEI. The CDR3 spans 15 residues. Trimming pared 6 bases from V and 5 bases from J, leaving 16 bases between. CDR3 residues: CASSPEAASNEKLFF. The CDR3 DNA reads TGTGCCAGCAGCCCCGAGGCGGCCTCCAATGAAAAACTGTTTTTT.

The chain joins TRBV29-1 to TRBJ2-3; TRBD2 aligns across 7 bases. Germline V gene sequence: CDR1 SQVTM, CDR2 ANQGSEA. The junction had 9 bases not matched to a gene; V was cut back by 6 bases and J by 0 bases. This CDR3 has 15 residues. CDR3 residues: CSVHLAGTSTDTQYF. The CDR3, as DNA: TGCAGCGTCCATTTAGCGGGTACTAGCACAGATACGCAGTATTTT.

The chain uses TRBV6-1 and TRBJ1-2; D perhaps matches TRBD1 (6 bases). The V and J ends lost 8 bases and 7 bases respectively, with 17 bases between them. The CDR3 is 13 amino acids. Germline loops: CDR1 MNHNS, CDR2 SASEGT. In DNA form, the CDR3 reads TGTGCCAGCCAACCCAAACAGGGTAGTGGCTACACCTTC. Its translation: CASQPKQGSGYTF.

CDR3 residues: CASSPPRQGVSGANVLTF. CDR3 DNA sequence: TGTGCCAGCAGTCCACCCCGACAGGGTGTCTCTGGGGCCAACGTCCTGACTTTC. The chain is built from TRBV28 and TRBJ2-6; TRBD1 matches at 7 bases. Germline CDR1 reads MDHEN; CDR2 reads SYDVKM. The CDR3 spans 18 residues. With 5 bases clipped from V and 0 bases from J, the junction kept 10 bases outside the gene matches.